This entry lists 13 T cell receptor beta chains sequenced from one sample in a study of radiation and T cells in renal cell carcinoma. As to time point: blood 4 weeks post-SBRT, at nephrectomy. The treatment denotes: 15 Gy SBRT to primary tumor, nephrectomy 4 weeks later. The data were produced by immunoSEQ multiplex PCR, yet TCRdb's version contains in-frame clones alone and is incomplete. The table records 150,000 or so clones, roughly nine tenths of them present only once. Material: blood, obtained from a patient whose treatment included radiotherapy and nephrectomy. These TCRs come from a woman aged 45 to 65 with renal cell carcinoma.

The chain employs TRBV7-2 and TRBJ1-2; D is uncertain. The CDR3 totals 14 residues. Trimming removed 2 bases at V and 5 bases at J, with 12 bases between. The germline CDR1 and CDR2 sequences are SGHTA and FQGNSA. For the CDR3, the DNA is TGTGCCAGCAGCTTATTGAAGGATAGGTATGGCTACACCTTC. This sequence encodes CASSLLKDRYGYTF.

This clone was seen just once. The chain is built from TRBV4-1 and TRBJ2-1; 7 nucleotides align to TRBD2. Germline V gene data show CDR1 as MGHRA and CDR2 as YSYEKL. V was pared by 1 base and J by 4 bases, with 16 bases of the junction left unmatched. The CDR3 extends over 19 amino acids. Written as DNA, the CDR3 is TGCGCCAGCAGCCAAGTCTATTTGGAGGTGGCTAGCGGTTACAATGAGCAGTTCTTC. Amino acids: CASSQVYLEVASGYNEQFF.

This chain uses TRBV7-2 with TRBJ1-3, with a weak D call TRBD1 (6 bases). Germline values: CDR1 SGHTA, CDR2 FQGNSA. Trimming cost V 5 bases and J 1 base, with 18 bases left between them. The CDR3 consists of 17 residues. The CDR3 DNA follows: TGTGCCAGCAGCCCATGGCCCAGGGGAAGGTCTGGAAACACCATATATTTT. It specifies CASSPWPRGRSGNTIYF.

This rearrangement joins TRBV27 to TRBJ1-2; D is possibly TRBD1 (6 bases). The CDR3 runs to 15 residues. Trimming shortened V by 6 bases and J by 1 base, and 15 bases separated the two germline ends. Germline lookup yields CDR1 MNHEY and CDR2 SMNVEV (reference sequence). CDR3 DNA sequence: TGTGCCAGCAGAGTTAGGACAGCAAATAACTATGGCTACACCTTC. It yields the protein CASRVRTANNYGYTF.

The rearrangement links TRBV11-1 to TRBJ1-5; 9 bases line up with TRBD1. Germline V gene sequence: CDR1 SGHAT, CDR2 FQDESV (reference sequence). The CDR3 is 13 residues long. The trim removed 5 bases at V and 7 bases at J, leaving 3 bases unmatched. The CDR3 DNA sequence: TGTGCCAGCAGCCGGGACAGGGACCAGCCCCAGCATTTT. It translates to CASSRDRDQPQHF.

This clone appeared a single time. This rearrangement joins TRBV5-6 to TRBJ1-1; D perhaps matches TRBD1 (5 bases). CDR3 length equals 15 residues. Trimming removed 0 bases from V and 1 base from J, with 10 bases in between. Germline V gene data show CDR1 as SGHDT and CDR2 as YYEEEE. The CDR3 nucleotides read TGTGCCAGCAGCTTGGCCCGGGGGAAGAACACTGAAGCTTTCTTT. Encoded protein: CASSLARGKNTEAFF.

CDR3 coding DNA: TGTGCCAGCAGCGTAAGGGACAGGCTCTCCTACGAGCAGTACTTC. Its protein product is CASSVRDRLSYEQYF. The rearrangement joins TRBV7-9 to TRBJ2-5; the match to TRBD1 covers 8 bases. The J call may be mistaken, given a closer DNA end match to TRBJ2-7. This CDR3 is built from 15 residues. Germline CDR1 is SEHNR and CDR2 is FQNEAQ (reference sequence).

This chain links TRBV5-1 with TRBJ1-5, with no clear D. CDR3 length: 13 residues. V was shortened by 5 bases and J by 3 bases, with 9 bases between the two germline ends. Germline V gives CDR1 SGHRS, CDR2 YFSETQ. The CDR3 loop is CASRLTDNQPQHF. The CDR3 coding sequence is TGCGCCAGCAGATTAACAGACAATCAGCCCCAGCATTTT.

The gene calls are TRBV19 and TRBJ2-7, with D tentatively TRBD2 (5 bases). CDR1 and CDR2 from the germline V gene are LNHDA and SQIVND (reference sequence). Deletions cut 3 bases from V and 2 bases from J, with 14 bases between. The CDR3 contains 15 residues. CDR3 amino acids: CASSIGGGPTYEQYF. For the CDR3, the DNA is TGTGCCAGTAGTATTGGCGGCGGGCCCACCTACGAGCAGTACTTC.

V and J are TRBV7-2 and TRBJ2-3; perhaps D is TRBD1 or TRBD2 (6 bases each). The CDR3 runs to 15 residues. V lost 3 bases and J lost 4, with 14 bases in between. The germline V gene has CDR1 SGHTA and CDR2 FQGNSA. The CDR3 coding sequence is TGTGCCAGCAGCTTGCCCGACGGGGGCCCAGATACGCAGTATTTT. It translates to CASSLPDGGPDTQYF.

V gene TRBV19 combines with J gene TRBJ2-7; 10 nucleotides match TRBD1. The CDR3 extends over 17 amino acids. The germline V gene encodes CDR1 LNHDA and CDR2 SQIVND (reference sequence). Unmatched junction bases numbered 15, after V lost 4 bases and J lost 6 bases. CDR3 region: CASSNLPGQGSLCEQYF. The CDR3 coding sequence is TGTGCCAGTAGTAACCTCCCGGGACAGGGGAGCTTATGCGAGCAGTACTTC.

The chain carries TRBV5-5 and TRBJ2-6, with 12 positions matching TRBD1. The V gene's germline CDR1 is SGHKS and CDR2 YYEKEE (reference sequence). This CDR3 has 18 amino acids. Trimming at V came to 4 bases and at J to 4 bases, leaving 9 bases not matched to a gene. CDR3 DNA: TGTGCCAGCAGCGCAGGGACAGGGGGCGCACCCGGGGCCAACGTCCTGACTTTC. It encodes CASSAGTGGAPGANVLTF.

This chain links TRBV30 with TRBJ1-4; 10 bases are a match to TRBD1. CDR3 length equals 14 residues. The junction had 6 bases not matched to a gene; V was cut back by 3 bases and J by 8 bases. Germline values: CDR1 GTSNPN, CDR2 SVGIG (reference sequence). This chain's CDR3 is CAWRAGTGDEKLFF. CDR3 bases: TGTGCCTGGAGAGCCGGGACAGGGGACGAAAAACTGTTTTTT.